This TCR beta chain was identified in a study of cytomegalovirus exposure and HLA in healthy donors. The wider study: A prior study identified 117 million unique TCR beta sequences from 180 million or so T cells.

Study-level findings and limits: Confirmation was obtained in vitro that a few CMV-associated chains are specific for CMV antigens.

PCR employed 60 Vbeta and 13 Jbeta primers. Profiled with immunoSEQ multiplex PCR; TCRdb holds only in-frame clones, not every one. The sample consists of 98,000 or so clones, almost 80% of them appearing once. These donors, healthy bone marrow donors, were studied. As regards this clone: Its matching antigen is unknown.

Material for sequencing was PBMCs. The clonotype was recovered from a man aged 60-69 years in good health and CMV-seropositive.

The CDR3 nucleotides read TGTGCCAGCAAGTCCGGCAGGGCGAGCTACGAGCAGTACTTC. Translating gives CASKSGRASYEQYF. This chain links TRBV6-1 with TRBJ2-7; TRBD1 is a possible D gene (5 bases). V lost 7 bases and J 3 bases, leaving 16 bases between the germline ends. CDR3 length: 14 amino acids. CDR1 MNHNS and CDR2 SASEGT come from the germline V gene.